This T cell receptor beta chain comes out of a study of blood T cell repertoires in COVID-19. Study-wide context: There were acute and convalescent COVID-19 samples, and they came from the United States, Italy and Spain. Sample material is recorded as cDNA or gDNA derived from T cells, B-cell-depleted T cells, or PBMCs.

Original handling: Reference gene primer amplification in the assay estimated nucleated cell counts. Profiling relied on immunoSEQ multiplex PCR, and the TCRdb table lists in-frame clones only, not all of them. The DNA was the basis for D and trimming; V, J and clone size are from that table. The sample has roughly 200,000 clones, more than 85% seen once. The CDR3 covers 15 residues. Germline V gene data show CDR1 as SGHAT and CDR2 as FQNNGV. Trimming removed 5 bases from V and 6 bases from J, with 14 bases in between. This clonotype was obtained from a man between 40 and 49 years old with active or convalescent COVID-19. This chain joins TRBV11-2 and TRBJ1-6; D is unresolved. Sequencing was carried out using peripheral blood. In DNA, the CDR3 is TGTGCCAGCAGCCTGGAGATGGGTGGTAATTCACCCCTCCACTTT. Amino acids: CASSLEMGGNSPLHF.